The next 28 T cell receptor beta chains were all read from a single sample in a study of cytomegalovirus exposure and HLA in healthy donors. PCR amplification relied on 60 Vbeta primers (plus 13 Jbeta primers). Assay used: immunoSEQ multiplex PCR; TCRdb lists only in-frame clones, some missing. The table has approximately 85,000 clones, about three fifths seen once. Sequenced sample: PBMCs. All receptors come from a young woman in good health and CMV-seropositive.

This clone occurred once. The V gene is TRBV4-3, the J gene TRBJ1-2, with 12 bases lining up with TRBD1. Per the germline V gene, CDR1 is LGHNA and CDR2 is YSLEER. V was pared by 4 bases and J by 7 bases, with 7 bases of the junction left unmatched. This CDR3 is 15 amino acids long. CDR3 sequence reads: CASSLSGQGAFGYTF. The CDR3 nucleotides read TGCGCCAGCAGCCTTTCGGGACAGGGGGCGTTTGGCTACACCTTC.

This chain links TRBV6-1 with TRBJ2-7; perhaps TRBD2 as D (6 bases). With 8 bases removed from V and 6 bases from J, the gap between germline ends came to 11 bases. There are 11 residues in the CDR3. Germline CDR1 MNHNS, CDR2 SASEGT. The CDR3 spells CASARRVEQYF. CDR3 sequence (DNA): TGTGCCAGCGCAAGGAGGGTCGAGCAGTACTTC.

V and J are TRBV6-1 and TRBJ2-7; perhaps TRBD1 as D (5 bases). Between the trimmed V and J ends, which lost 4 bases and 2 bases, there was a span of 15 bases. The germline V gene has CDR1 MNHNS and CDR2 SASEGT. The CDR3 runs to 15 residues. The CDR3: CASSGARDSPYEQYF. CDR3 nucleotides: TGTGCCAGCAGTGGAGCCCGAGACAGCCCCTACGAGCAGTACTTC.

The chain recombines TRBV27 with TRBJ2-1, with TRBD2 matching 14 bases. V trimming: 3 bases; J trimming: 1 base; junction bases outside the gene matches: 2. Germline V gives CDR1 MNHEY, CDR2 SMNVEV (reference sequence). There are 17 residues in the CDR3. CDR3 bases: TGTGCCAGCAGTTTTAGACTAGCGGGGGGGTCCTACAATGAGCAGTTCTTC. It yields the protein CASSFRLAGGSYNEQFF.

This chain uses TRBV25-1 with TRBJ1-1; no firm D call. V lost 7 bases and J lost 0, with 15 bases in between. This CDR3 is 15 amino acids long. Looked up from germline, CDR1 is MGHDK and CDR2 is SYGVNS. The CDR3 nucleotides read TGTGCCAGCACCGAACGTGGGCGCCTGAACACTGAAGCTTTCTTT. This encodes CASTERGRLNTEAFF.

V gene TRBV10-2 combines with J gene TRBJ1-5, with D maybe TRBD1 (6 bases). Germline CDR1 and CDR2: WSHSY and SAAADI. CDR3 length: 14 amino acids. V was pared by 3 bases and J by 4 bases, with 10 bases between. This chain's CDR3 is CASSEQGSNQPQHF. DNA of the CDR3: TGCGCCAGCAGTGAACAGGGCTCTAATCAGCCCCAGCATTTT.

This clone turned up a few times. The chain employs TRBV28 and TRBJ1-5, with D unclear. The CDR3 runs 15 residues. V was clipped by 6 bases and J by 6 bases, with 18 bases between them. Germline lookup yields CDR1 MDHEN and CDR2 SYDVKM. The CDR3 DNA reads TGTGCCAGCAGACCCCCAGAGGGAAGGGTTCAGCCCCAGCATTTT. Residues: CASRPPEGRVQPQHF.

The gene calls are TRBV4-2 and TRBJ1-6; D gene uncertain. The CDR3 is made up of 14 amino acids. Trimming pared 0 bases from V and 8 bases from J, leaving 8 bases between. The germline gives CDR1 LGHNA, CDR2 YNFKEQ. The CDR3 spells CASSQESEYSPLHF. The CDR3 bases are TGTGCCAGCAGCCAAGAGTCAGAATATTCACCCCTCCACTTT.

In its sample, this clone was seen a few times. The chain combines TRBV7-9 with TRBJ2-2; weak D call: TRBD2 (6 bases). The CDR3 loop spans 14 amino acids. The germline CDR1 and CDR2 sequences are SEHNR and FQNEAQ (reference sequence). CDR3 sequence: CSWPLRRDTGELFF. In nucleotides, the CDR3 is TGTTCCTGGCCGTTACGGAGGGACACCGGGGAGCTGTTTTTT.

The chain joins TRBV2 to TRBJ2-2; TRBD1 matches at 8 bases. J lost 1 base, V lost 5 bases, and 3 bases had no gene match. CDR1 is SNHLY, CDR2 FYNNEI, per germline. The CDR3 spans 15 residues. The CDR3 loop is CASSPGTGNTGELFF. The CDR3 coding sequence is TGTGCCAGCAGTCCCGGGACAGGGAACACCGGGGAGCTGTTTTTT.

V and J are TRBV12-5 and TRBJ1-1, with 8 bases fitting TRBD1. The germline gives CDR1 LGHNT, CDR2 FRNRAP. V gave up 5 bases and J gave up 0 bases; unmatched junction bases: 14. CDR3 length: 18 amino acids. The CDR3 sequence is CASGPPPDRGVMNTEAFF. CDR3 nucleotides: TGTGCTAGTGGTCCCCCCCCCGACAGGGGAGTCATGAACACTGAAGCTTTCTTT. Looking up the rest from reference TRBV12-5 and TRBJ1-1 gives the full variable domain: DARVTQTPRHKVTEMGQEVTMRCQPILGHNTVFWYRQTMMQGLELLAYFRNRAPLDDSGMPKDRFSAEMPDATLATLKIQPSEPRDSAVYFCASGPPPDRGVMNTEAFFGQGTRLTVV.

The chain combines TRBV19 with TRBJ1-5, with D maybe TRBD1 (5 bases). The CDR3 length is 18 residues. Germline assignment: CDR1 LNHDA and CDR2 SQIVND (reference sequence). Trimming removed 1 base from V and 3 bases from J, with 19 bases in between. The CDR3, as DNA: TGTGCCAGTAGTATAGGGGCTGGGGCTTTAGGGGTCAATCAGCCCCAGCATTTT. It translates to CASSIGAGALGVNQPQHF.

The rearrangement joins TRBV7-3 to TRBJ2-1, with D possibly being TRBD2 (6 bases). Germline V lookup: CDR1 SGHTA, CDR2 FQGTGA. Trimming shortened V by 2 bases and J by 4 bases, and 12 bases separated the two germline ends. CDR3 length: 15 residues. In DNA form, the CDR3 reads TGTGCCAGCAGCTTAGGAGGGGTAGGGTACAATGAGCAGTTCTTC. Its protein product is CASSLGGVGYNEQFF.

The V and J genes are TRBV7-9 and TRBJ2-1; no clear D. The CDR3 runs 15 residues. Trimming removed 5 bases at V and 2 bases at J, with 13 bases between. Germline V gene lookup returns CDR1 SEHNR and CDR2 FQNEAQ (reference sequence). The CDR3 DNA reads TGTGCCAGCAGCCCGCGAGGAGCCACCTACAATGAGCAGTTCTTC. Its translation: CASSPRGATYNEQFF.

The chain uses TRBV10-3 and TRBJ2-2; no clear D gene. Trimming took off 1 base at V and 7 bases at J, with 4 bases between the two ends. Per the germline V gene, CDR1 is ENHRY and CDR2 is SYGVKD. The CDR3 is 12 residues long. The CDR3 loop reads CAISEFNGELFF. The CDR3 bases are TGTGCCATCAGTGAGTTTAACGGGGAGCTGTTTTTT.

The CDR3 reads CASSLVTGTSGRLADTQYF. The CDR3 region has the DNA TGTGCCAGCAGCTTAGTTACCGGGACTAGCGGTCGCCTGGCCGATACGCAGTATTTT. The gene calls are TRBV11-3 and TRBJ2-3, with TRBD2 matching 11 bases. Germline CDR1 and CDR2: SGHNT and YENEEA. This CDR3 has 19 amino acids. V trimming: 1 base; J trimming: 6 bases; junction bases outside the gene matches: 15.

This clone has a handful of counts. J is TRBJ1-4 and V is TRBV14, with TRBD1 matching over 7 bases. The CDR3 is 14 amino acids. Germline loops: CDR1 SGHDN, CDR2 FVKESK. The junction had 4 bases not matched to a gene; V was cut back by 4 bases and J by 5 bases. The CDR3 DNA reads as TGTGCCAGCAGCCCCGGGACAGCGAATGAAAAACTGTTTTTT. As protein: CASSPGTANEKLFF.

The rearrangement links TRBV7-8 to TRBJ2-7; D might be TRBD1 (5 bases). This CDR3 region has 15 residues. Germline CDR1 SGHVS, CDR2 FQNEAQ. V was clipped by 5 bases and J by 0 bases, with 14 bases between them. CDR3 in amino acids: CASSTRQKSSYEQYF. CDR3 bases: TGTGCCAGCAGCACCAGACAGAAAAGCTCCTACGAGCAGTACTTC.

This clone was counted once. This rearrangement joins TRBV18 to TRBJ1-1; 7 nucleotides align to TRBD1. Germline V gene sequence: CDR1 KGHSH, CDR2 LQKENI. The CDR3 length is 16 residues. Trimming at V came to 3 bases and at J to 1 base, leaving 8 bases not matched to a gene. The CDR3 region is CASSPPGQSPNTEAFF. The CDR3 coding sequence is TGTGCCAGCTCACCGCCGGGACAGTCTCCGAACACTGAAGCTTTCTTT. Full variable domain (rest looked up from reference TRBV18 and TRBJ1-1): NAGVMQNPRHLVRRRGQEARLRCSPMKGHSHVYWYRQLPEEGLKFMVYLQKENIIDESGMPKERFSAEFPKEGPSILRIQQVVRGDSAAYFCASSPPGQSPNTEAFFGQGTRLTVV.

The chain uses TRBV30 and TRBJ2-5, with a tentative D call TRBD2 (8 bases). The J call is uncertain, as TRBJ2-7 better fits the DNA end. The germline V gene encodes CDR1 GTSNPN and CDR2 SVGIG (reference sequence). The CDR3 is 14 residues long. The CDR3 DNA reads TGTGCCTGCCAGACAGGGACTAGCTCCTACGAGCAGTACTTC. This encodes CACQTGTSSYEQYF.

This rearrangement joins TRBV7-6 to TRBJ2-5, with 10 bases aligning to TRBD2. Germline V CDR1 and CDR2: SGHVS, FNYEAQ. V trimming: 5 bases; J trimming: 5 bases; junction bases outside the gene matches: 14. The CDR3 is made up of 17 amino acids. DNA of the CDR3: TGTGCCAGCAGCAGTCGTGCCAGCGGGGGGGCCGTTGAGACCCAGTACTTC. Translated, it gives CASSSRASGGAVETQYF.

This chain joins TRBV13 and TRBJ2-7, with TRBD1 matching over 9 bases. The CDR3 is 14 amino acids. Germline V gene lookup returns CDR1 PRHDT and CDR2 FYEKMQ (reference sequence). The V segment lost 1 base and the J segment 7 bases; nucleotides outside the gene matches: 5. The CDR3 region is CASSLEQGAGEQYF. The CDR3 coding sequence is TGTGCCAGCAGCTTAGAACAGGGGGCGGGGGAGCAGTACTTC.

DNA of the CDR3: TGCGCCAGCTTAGGGGGGGGGCATAATAATGGCTACACCTTC. Its protein is CASLGGGHNNGYTF. The chain couples TRBV5-1 to TRBJ1-2, with D perhaps matching TRBD1 (6 bases). The germline V gene has CDR1 SGHRS and CDR2 YFSETQ. The CDR3 covers 14 residues. The germline V and J ends were trimmed by 7 bases and 6 bases, with 19 bases remaining between them.

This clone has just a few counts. The CDR3 DNA reads TGTGCCAGCAGCTTAACGTCACGACAGGGGTTAGGGAATTCACCCCTCCACTTT. Its translation: CASSLTSRQGLGNSPLHF. The chain recombines TRBV7-9 with TRBJ1-6, with 8 bases aligning to TRBD1. With V trimmed by 2 bases and J by 7 bases, 13 bases remained unmatched. In germline, CDR1 is SEHNR, CDR2 FQNEAQ (reference sequence). This CDR3 is built from 18 residues.

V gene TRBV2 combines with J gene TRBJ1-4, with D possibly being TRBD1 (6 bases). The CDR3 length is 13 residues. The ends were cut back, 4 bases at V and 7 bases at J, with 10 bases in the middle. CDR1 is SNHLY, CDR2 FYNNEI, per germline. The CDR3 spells CASSVGHIEKLFF. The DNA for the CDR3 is TGTGCCAGCAGTGTGGGACACATTGAAAAACTGTTTTTT.

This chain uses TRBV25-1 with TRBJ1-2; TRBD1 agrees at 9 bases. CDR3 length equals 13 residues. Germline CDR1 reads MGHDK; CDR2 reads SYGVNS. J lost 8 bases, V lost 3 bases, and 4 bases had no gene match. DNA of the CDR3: TGTGCCAGCAGTGAGGGGACAGGGTTGGGCTACACCTTC. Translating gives CASSEGTGLGYTF.

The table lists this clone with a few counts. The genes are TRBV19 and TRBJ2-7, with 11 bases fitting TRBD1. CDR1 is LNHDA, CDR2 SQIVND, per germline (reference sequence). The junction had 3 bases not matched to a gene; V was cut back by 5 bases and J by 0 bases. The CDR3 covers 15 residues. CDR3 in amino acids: CASSPGTGGSYEQYF. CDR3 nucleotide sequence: TGTGCCAGTAGTCCCGGGACAGGGGGCTCCTACGAGCAGTACTTC.

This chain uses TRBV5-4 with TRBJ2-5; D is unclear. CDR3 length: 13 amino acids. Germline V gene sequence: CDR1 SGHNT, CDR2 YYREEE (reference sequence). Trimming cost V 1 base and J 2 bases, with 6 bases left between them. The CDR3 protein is CASSLWQQETQYF. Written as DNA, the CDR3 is TGTGCCAGCAGCTTGTGGCAGCAAGAGACCCAGTACTTC.